Listed below are T cell receptor beta chains from one sample, sequenced in a study of blood T cell repertoires in COVID-19. Data came from immunoSEQ multiplex PCR; TCRdb stores just in-frame clones and leaves some out. The sample contains approximately 150,000 clones, about 86% of which appear only once. The sequenced material came from peripheral blood. The receptor source for this set is a woman aged 60-75 years with acute or convalescent COVID-19. CDR3s include the opening cysteine and the closing phenylalanine or tryptophan. D genes are given only for firm matches.

-,TRBV18,TRBJ1-2,TGTGCCAGCTCACCAAATGTCCCGTCTAACTATGGCTACACCTTC,CASSPNVPSNYGYTF
TRBD1,TRBV7-9,TRBJ1-6,TGTGCCAGCAGCTTTGCGTCGACAGGGAACTCACCCCTCCACTTT,CASSFASTGNSPLHF
TRBD2,TRBV5-1,TRBJ2-1,TGCGCCAGCAGCTTGGGCGGGGGGCTGTACAATGAGCAGTTCTTC,CASSLGGGLYNEQFF
TRBD1,TRBV9,TRBJ1-1,TGTGCCAGCAGCGTGGGACAGGGGGCCCCGAACACTGAAGCTTTCTTT,CASSVGQGAPNTEAFF
-,TRBV9,TRBJ2-2,TGTGCCAGCAGCGTAGGAGTGTCCGGGGAGCTGTTTTTT,CASSVGVSGELFF
TRBD2,TRBV5-1,TRBJ2-3,TGCGCCAGCAATATAGCGGGGGGGCAAACAGATACGCAGTATTTT,CASNIAGGQTDTQYF
TRBD2,TRBV6-6,TRBJ2-7,TGTGCCAGCAGTCGGCGAGAAAGCGGGGGGGCCGGTCTCTACGAGCAGTACTTC,CASSRRESGGAGLYEQYF
TRBD1,TRBV11-3,TRBJ2-7,TGTGCCAGCAGCTTAAAAGGGGTCAACAGGGGGATCTACGAGCAGTACTTC,CASSLKGVNRGIYEQYF
-,TRBV6-1,TRBJ1-3,TGTGCCAGCAGTGCTACGCCGGGACAAATCTCTGGAAACACCATATATTTT,CASSATPGQISGNTIYF
-,TRBV10-3,TRBJ2-7,TGTGCCATCGGGCAGGCTACCTCCGGCGAGCAGTACTTC,CAIGQATSGEQYF
TRBD1,TRBV2,TRBJ2-7,TGTGCCAGCTCGGGACAGGGGGGCTCCTACGAGCAGTACTTC,CASSGQGGSYEQYF
-,TRBV4-2,TRBJ1-6,TGTGCCAGCAGCCAAGATTCCGCCCAGACAGGCCGGGTTTCACCCCTCCACTTT,CASSQDSAQTGRVSPLHF
-,TRBV28,TRBJ1-5,TGTGCCAGCAGCCGGGACAATAGCAATCAGCCCCAGCATTTT,CASSRDNSNQPQHF
-,TRBV7-6,TRBJ1-1,TGTGCCAGCAGCTTATTCCCCAGTCCGAACACTGAAGCTTTCTTT,CASSLFPSPNTEAFF
-,TRBV5-4,TRBJ2-2,TGTGCCAGCAGCTTGGGAACAGGCGACACCGGGGAGCTGTTTTTT,CASSLGTGDTGELFF
-,TRBV4-2,TRBJ1-2,TGTGCCAGCAGCTCTTACCTCGAGCAGGGCCGTGGCTACACCTTC,CASSSYLEQGRGYTF